This TCR beta chain was recorded in a study of T-cell reconstitution after alpha-beta-depleted transplantation in children (dated by TCRdb to about 2016). Context from the whole study: T-cell immune reconstitution after TCRalphabeta/CD19-depleted allogeneic hematopoietic cell transplantation in children was quantitatively tracked in the study by means of TCR repertoire profiling.

The CDR3 runs 15 residues from the cysteine to the phenylalanine. Of the read, only the CDR3 DNA is kept; its 45 bases are in frame from base 1. CDR1 and CDR2 (MNHNS, SASEGT) derive from the germline V gene. Trimming accounts for 5 bases at V and 3 bases at J, while the number of junction bases matched to no gene is 6. This clonotype was recorded a few times. Its antigen specificity is not known. Base quality data are lacking; no much larger clone is found one base away. The library came from PCR. Sequencing took place on an Illumina HiSeq 2500. TCR library preparation used molecular barcoding, with unique molecular identifiers applied to normalize quantification of the TCRbeta repertoire. The public reads were reprocessed in TCRdb via fastp at Q25 and MiXCR, keeping in-frame beta chains. Identical CDR3 protein sequences are pooled into one entry, listed with their most common genes and DNA. This sample has 490,000 or so distinct CDR3 sequences in its table, and 9.5% to 15% of those were observed once. The ten largest clonotypes hold about 6% of the sample.

The specimen was PBMCs from the stem cell graft donor, collected from the stem cell graft. Rearrangement joined TRBV6-1 to TRBJ2-1, and 8 bases in between align with TRBD2. This receptor was taken from a human donor who donated a stem cell graft to a child with combined immunodeficiency. The DNA sequence is given as TGTGCCAGCAGTACAATCAGCGGGAGCTACAATGAGCAGTTCTTC. This gives the protein CASSTISGSYNEQFF.